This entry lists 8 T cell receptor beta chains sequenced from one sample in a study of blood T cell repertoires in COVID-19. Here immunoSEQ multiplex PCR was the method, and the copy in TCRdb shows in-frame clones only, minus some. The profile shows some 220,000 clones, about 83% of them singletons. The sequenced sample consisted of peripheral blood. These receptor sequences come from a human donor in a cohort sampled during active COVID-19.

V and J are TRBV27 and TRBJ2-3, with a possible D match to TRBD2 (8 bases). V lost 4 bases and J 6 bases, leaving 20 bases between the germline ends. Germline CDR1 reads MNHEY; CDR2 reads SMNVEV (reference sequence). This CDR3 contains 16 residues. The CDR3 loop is CASSSPGLGGRDTQYF. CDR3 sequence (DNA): TGTGCCAGCAGTTCTCCGGGACTAGGGGGCAGGGATACGCAGTATTTT.

The CDR3 coding sequence is TGCGCCAGCAGCTTGCTCAGGGGAGAGGGTTCACCCCTCCACTTT. Amino acid sequence: CASSLLRGEGSPLHF. This sequence joins TRBV5-1 and TRBJ1-6, with D perhaps matching TRBD1 (6 bases). This CDR3 has 15 residues. V was pared by 1 base and J by 9 bases, with 14 bases between. From germline, CDR1 is SGHRS and CDR2 YFSETQ.

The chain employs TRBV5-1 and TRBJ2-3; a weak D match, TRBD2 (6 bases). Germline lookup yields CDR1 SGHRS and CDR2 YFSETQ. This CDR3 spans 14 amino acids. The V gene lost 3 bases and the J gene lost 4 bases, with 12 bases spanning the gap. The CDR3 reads CASSWRELPDTQYF. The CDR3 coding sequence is TGCGCCAGCAGCTGGAGGGAATTACCAGATACGCAGTATTTT.

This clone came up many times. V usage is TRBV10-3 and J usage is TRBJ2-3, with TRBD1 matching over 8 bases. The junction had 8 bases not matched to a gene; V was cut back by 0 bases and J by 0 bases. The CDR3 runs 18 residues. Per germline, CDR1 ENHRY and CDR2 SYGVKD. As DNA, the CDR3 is TGTGCCATCAGTGAGTCTAATTCCCAGGGGGCTAGCACAGATACGCAGTATTTT. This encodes CAISESNSQGASTDTQYF.

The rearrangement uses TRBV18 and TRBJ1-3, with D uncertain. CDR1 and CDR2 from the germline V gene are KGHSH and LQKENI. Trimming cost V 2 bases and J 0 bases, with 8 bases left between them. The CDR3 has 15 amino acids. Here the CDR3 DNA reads TGTGCCAGCTCACCAAACCAGGACTCTGGAAACACCATATATTTT. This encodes CASSPNQDSGNTIYF. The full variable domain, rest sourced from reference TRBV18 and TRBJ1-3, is NAGVMQNPRHLVRRRGQEARLRCSPMKGHSHVYWYRQLPEEGLKFMVYLQKENIIDESGMPKERFSAEFPKEGPSILRIQQVVRGDSAAYFCASSPNQDSGNTIYFGEGSWLTVV.

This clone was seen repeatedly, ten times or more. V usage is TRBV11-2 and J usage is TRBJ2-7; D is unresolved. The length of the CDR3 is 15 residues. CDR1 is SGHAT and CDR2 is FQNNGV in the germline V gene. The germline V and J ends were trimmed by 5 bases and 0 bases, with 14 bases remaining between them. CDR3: CASSPRRLSSYEQYF. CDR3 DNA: TGTGCCAGCAGCCCTCGAAGACTTAGCTCCTACGAGCAGTACTTC.

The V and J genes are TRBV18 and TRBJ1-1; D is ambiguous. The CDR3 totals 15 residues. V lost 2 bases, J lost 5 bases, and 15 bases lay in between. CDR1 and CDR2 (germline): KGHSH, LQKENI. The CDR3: CASSPAHGVWTEAFF. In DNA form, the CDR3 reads TGTGCCAGCTCACCAGCCCACGGGGTATGGACTGAAGCTTTCTTT.

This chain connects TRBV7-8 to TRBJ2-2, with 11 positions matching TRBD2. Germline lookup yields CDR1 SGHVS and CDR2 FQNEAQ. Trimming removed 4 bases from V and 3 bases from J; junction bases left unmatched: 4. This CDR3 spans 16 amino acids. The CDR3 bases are TGTGCCAGCAGCTCCCGGACTAGCGGGTACACCGGGGAGCTGTTTTTT. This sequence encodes CASSSRTSGYTGELFF.